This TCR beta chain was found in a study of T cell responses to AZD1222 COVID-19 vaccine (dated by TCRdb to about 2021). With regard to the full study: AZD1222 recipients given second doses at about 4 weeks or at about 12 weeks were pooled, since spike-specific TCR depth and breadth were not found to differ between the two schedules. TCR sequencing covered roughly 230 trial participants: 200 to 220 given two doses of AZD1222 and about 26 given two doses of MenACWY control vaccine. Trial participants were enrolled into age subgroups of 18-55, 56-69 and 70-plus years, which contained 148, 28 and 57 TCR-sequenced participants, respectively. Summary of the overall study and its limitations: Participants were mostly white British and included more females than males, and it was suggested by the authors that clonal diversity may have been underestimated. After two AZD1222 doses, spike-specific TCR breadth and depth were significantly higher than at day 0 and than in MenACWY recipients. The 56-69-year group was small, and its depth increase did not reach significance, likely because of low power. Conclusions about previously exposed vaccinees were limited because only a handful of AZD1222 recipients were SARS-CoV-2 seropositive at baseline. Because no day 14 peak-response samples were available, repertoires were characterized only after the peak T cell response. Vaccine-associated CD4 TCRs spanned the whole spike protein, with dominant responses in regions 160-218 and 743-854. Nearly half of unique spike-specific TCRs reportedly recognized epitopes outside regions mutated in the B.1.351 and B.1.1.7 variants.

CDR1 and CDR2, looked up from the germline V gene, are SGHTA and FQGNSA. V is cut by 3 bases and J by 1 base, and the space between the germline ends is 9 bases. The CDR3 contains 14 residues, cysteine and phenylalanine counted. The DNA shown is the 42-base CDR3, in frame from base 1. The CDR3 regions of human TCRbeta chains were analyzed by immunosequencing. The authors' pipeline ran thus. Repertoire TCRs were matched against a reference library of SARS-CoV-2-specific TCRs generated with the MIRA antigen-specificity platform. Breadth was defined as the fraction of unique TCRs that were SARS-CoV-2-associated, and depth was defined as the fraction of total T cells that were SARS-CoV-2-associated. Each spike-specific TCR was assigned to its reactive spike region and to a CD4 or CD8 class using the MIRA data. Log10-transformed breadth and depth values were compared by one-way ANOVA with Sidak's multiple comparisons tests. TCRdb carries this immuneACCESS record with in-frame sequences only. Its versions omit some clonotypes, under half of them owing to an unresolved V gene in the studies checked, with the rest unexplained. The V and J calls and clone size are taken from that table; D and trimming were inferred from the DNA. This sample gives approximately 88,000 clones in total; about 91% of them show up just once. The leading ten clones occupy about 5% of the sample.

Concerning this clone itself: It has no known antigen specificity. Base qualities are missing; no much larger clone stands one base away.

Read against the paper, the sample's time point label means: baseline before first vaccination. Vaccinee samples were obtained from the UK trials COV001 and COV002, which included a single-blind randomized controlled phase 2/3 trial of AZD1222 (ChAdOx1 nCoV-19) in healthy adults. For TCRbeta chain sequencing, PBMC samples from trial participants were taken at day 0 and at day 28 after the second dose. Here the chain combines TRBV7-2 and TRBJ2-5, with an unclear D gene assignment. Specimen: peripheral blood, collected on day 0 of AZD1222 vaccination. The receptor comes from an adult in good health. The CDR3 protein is CASSFRTTQETQYF. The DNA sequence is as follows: TGTGCCAGCAGCTTCAGGACGACCCAAGAGACCCAGTACTTC.